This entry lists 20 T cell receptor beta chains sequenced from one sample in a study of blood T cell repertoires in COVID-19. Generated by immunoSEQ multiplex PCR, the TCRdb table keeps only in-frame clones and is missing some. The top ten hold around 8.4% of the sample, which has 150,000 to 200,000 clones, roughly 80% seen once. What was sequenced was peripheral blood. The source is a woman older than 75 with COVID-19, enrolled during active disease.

The CDR3 loop reads CATTKGYGEQFF. The DNA of the CDR3 is TGTGCCACCACGAAGGGGTACGGTGAGCAGTTCTTC. V gene TRBV6-5 combines with J gene TRBJ2-1, with a possible D match to TRBD1 (5 bases). CDR3 length: 12 residues. In germline, CDR1 is MNHEY, CDR2 SVGAGI. V was pared by 10 bases and J by 9 bases, with 16 bases between.

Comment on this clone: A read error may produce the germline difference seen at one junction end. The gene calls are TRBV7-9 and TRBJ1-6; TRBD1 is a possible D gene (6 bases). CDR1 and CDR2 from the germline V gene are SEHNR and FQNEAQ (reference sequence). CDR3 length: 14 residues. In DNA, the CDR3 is TGTGCCGGCAGCTTAGCAGGGGCTAATTCACCCCTCCACTTT. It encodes CAGSLAGANSPLHF.

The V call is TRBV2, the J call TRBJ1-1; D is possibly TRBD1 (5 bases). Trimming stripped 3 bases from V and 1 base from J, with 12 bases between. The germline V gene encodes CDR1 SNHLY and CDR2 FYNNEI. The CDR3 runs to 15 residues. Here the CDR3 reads CASSDGGARNTEAFF. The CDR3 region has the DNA TGTGCCAGCAGTGATGGTGGGGCAAGGAACACTGAAGCTTTCTTT.

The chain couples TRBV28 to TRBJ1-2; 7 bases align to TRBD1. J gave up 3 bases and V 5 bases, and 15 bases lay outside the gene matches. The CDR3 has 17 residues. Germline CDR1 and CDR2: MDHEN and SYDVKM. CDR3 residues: CASSPYTQGLADYGYTF. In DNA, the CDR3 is TGTGCCAGCAGTCCATACACACAGGGGCTCGCAGACTATGGCTACACCTTC.

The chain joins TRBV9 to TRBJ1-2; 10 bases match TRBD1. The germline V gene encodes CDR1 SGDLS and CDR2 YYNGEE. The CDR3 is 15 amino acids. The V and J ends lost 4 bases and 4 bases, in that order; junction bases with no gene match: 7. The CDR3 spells CASSMRQGATYGYTF. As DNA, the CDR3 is TGTGCCAGCAGCATGAGACAGGGGGCGACCTATGGCTACACCTTC.

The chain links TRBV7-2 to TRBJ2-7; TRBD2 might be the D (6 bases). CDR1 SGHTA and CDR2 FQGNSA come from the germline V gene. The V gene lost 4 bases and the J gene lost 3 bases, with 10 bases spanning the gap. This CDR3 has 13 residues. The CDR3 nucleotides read TGTGCCAGCAGCTCAGCTAGCGTCTACGAGCAGTACTTC. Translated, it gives CASSSASVYEQYF.

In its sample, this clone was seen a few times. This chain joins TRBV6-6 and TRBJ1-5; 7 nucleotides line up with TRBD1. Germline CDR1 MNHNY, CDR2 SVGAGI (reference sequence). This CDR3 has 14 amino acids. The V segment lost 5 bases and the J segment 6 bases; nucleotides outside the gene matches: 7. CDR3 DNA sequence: TGTGCCAGCAGTCAGACAGGGATGGCTCAGCCCCAGCATTTT. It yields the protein CASSQTGMAQPQHF.

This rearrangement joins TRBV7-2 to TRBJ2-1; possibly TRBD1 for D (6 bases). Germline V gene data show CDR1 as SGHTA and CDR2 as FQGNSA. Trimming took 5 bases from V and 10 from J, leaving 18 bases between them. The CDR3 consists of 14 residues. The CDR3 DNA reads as TGTGCCAGCAGCCTAAATACAGGGCCAAGGGAGCAGTTCTTC. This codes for CASSLNTGPREQFF.

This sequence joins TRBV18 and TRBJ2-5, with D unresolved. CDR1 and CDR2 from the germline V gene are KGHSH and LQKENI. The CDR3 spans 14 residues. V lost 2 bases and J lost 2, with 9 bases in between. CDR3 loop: CASSPSRQQETQYF. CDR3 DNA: TGTGCCAGCTCACCAAGTCGTCAGCAAGAGACCCAGTACTTC. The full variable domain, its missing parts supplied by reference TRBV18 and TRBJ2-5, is NAGVMQNPRHLVRRRGQEARLRCSPMKGHSHVYWYRQLPEEGLKFMVYLQKENIIDESGMPKERFSAEFPKEGPSILRIQQVVRGDSAAYFCASSPSRQQETQYFGPGTRLLVL.

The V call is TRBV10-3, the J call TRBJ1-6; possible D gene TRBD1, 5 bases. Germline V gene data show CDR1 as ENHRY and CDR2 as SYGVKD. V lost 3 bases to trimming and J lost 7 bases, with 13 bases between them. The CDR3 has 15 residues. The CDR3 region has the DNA TGTGCCATCAGTGAAGGGGCCCGGAGAAATTCACCCCTCCACTTT. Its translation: CAISEGARRNSPLHF.

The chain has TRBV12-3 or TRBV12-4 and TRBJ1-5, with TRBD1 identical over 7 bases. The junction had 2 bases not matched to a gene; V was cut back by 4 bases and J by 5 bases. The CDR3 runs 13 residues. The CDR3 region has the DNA TGTGCCAGCAGTTCCGACAGGGATCAGCCCCAGCATTTT. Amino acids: CASSSDRDQPQHF.

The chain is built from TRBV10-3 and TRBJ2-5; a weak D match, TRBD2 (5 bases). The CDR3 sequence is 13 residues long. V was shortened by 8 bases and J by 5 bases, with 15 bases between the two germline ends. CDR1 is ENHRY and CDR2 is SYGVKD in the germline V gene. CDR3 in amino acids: CAIVRAPEETQYF. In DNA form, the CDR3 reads TGTGCCATCGTGCGGGCCCCCGAGGAGACCCAGTACTTC.

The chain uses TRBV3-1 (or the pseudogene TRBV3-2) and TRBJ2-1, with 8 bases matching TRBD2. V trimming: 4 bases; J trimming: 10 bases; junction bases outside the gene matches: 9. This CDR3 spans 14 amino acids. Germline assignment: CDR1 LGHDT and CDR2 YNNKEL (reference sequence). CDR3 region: CASSLSSGGGEQFF. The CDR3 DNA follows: TGTGCCAGCAGCCTATCGAGCGGGGGCGGAGAGCAGTTCTTC.

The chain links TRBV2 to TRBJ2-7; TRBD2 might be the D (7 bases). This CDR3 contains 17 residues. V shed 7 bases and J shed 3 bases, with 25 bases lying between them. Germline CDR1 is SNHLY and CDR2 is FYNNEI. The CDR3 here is CASIQRVGRGGGYEQYF. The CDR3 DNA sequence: TGTGCCAGCATCCAAAGGGTAGGAAGGGGAGGGGGCTACGAGCAGTACTTC.

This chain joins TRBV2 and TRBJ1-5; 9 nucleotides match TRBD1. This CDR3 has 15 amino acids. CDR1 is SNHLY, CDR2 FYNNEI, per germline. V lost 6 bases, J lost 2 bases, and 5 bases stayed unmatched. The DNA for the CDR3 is TGTGCCAGCAGCCTAACAGGGGGCCGCAATCAGCCCCAGCATTTT. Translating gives CASSLTGGRNQPQHF.

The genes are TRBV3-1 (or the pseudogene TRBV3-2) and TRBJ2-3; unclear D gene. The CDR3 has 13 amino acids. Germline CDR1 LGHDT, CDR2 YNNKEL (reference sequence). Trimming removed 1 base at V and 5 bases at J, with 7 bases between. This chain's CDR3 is CASSQVSVDTQYF. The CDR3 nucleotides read TGTGCCAGCAGCCAAGTCTCAGTAGATACGCAGTATTTT.

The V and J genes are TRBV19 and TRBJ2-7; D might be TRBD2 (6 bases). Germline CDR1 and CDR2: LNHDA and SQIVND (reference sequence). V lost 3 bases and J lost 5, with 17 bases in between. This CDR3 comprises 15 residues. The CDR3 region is CASSISGLEGNEQYF. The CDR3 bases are TGTGCCAGTAGTATTAGCGGACTGGAGGGGAACGAGCAGTACTTC.

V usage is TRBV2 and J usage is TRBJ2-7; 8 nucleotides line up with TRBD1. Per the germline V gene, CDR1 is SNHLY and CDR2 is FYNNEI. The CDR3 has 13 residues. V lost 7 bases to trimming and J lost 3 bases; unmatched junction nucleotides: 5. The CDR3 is CASNGQGVYEQYF. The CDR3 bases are TGTGCCAGCAACGGACAGGGAGTCTACGAGCAGTACTTC.

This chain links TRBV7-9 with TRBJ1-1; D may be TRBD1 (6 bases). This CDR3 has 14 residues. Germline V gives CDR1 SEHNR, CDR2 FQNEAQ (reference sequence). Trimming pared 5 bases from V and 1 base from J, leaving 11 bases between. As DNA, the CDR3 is TGTGCCAGCAGCCATGGACAGACGAACACTGAAGCTTTCTTT. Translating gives CASSHGQTNTEAFF.

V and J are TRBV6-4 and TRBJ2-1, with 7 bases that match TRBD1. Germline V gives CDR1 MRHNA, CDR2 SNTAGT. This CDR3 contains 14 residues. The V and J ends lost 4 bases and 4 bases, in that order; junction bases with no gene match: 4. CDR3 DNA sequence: TGTGCCAGCAGTGCGGACAGGCCTTACAATGAGCAGTTCTTC. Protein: CASSADRPYNEQFF.